This T cell receptor beta chain derives from a study of shared clonotypes between healthy human individuals. Across the whole study: Per-donor plates numbered three CD4 naive, three CD4 memory, two CD8 naive and one CD8 memory. General study points: About 5% of naive CD4 clonotypes were shared across several donors.

CD8 cells classed as naive were CD45RO-negative and positively selected for CCR7, excluding terminally differentiated effector memory CD45RA+ cells. Per the authors' pipeline: ImmunoSEQ gave junction-only sequences without quality scores, so filtering differed. Measured with immunoSEQ multiplex PCR; TCRdb has only the in-frame clones, and not every one. V, J and clone size are taken as reported in that table, and D and trimming were inferred from the DNA itself. The table includes approximately 2,200,000 clones, under 95% detected once. Notes on this clone: Its antigen is unidentified.

The sequence was obtained from a man in his late teens or twenties in good health. Some clones in this sample may be carry-over from other donors' samples. The sequenced sample consisted of naive CD8+ T cells from PBMCs.

The CDR3 reads CASSLAVGGAYLLYEQYF. CDR3 nucleotides: TGTGCCAGCAGCTTAGCGGTAGGGGGCGCGTATCTCTTATACGAGCAGTACTTC. This sequence joins TRBV7-8 and TRBJ2-7; 7 nucleotides match TRBD1. V was pared by 0 bases and J by 4 bases, with 15 bases of the junction left unmatched. Germline V gene data show CDR1 as SGHVS and CDR2 as FQNEAQ. The CDR3 runs to 18 residues.